This T cell receptor (beta chain) was retrieved from a study of blood T cell repertoires in COVID-19 (dated by TCRdb to 2019 to 2021). For context, the study as a whole: The collaborator samples originated in the United States, Italy and Spain and spanned the acute and convalescent phases of COVID-19. The prospective study material was composed of cDNA or gDNA derived from T cells, B-cell-depleted T cells, or PBMCs. Deeply sampled blood TCRbeta repertoires from subjects exposed to, actively infected with, or recovered from COVID-19 were included in the dataset. The repertoires were made available in a free public database intended to serve as a resource for research on the immune response to SARS-CoV-2. The samples were drawn from two sources: the first 160 participants of the ongoing ImmuneRACE study, and 1,254 subjects contributed by 6 global collaborators. Sample metadata almost always included a de-identified subject ID, COVID-19 status, age in years and sex. Where available, HLA class I and class II types were obtained from metadata supplied by the sample provider rather than from assay-based typing.

The germline V gene gives CDR1 as MGHDK and CDR2 as SYGVNS. V is clipped by 1 base and J by 14 bases, and the sequence between their germline boundaries is 11 bases long. The CDR3 holds 12 amino acids from the cysteine to the phenylalanine. CDR3 DNA is the only sequence kept; it has 36 bases, read in frame from the first base. Each collaborating institution followed its own protocols to collect whole blood in K2EDTA tubes. Collaborator samples were shipped for TCRbeta analysis as frozen whole blood, isolated PBMCs, or DNA extracted from either sample type. The immunoSEQ Assay, a bias-controlled multiplex PCR, was used to amplify TCRbeta CDR3 regions from genomic DNA. The authors processed their data as follows. The number of nucleated cells in each sample was estimated from the amplification of reference gene primers within the assay. To quantify the absolute abundance of each unique TCRbeta CDR3 rearrangement, sequence reads were collapsed and filtered. For each sample, productive Simpson clonality was calculated as the square root of Simpson's diversity index across productive rearrangements. Sourced from immuneACCESS, this table was stored by TCRdb with only in-frame sequences that have V and J called. A share of the clones is absent; for the studies checked, an unresolved V gene accounts for under half, and the remainder has no known explanation. For V, J and clone size, that table is used; D and trimming come from the DNA. Across this sample there are about 35,000 clones, with 80% to 90% seen only once. Roughly a tenth of the sample belongs to the ten largest clones.

Points the paper makes about the study in general: The amount of clinical and demographic metadata varied by source and participant and was provided uncurated.

Comment on this clone: It has no known antigen specificity. Base qualities are not recorded, but no much larger clone differs from it by a single base.

Sequenced input: peripheral blood. The receptor was isolated from a man aged 80 or over with active COVID-19. This sequence uses TRBV25-1 and TRBJ1-4, with a tentative D gene TRBD1 over 6 matching bases. The DNA sequence is as follows: TGTGCCAGCAGTGAATCCAGGGGTAGGCTGTTTTTT. The resulting protein is CASSESRGRLFF.